This T cell receptor beta chain was retrieved from a study of siplizumab effects on memory and regulatory T cells. Findings of the study overall: Unstimulated naive T cells seemed to show more diversity than memory cells did, and they also seemed to be among the major contributors to the alloresponse. Neither a naive nor a memory phenotype was assignable to roughly 75-96% of proliferating CD4+ or CD8+ clones.

It was 85,000 to 100,000 TCR templates that were assayed per sample. Measured with immunoSEQ multiplex PCR; TCRdb has only the in-frame clones, and not every one. The sample includes roughly 120,000 clones, around nine tenths of them seen just once. Turning to this clone: Its antigen is undetermined.

The V end was cut by 4 bases, the J end by 2 bases, with 12 bases between. This CDR3 has 14 residues. CDR1 SGHNT and CDR2 YYREEE come from the germline V gene (reference sequence). This TCR derives from a human donor in good health. Sequenced input: CD4+ T cells sorted from blood. The rearrangement joins TRBV5-4 to TRBJ2-5, with D tentatively TRBD2 (6 bases). CDR3 nucleotide sequence: TGTGCCAGCAGCCCGGGACTCTCGCAAGAGACCCAGTACTTC. Encoded protein: CASSPGLSQETQYF.